This T cell receptor beta chain was identified in a study of blood T cell repertoires in COVID-19. Study in general: The United States, Italy and Spain were the sources of the acute and convalescent COVID-19 samples.

Per the study methods: How many nucleated cells were present was estimated from reference gene primer amplification. Measured with immunoSEQ multiplex PCR; TCRdb has only the in-frame clones, and not every one. That table gives V, J and clone size, and the DNA gave D and trimming. The top ten hold under 8.5% of the sample, which has 65,000 to 90,000 clones, 86% seen once. This clone occurred once. J lost 2 bases, V lost 4 bases, and 11 bases had no gene match. CDR1 and CDR2 from the germline V gene are GTSNPN and SVGIG (reference sequence). The CDR3 sequence is 15 residues long. The chain combines TRBV30 with TRBJ2-7; 7 bases align to TRBD2. The sequence was collected from a man aged 45 to 65 with active COVID-19. Sequencing was done on a sample of peripheral blood. The CDR3 region is CAWTLRGIGTYEQYF. In nucleotides, the CDR3 is TGTGCCTGGACCCTGCGGGGGATTGGAACCTACGAGCAGTACTTC.